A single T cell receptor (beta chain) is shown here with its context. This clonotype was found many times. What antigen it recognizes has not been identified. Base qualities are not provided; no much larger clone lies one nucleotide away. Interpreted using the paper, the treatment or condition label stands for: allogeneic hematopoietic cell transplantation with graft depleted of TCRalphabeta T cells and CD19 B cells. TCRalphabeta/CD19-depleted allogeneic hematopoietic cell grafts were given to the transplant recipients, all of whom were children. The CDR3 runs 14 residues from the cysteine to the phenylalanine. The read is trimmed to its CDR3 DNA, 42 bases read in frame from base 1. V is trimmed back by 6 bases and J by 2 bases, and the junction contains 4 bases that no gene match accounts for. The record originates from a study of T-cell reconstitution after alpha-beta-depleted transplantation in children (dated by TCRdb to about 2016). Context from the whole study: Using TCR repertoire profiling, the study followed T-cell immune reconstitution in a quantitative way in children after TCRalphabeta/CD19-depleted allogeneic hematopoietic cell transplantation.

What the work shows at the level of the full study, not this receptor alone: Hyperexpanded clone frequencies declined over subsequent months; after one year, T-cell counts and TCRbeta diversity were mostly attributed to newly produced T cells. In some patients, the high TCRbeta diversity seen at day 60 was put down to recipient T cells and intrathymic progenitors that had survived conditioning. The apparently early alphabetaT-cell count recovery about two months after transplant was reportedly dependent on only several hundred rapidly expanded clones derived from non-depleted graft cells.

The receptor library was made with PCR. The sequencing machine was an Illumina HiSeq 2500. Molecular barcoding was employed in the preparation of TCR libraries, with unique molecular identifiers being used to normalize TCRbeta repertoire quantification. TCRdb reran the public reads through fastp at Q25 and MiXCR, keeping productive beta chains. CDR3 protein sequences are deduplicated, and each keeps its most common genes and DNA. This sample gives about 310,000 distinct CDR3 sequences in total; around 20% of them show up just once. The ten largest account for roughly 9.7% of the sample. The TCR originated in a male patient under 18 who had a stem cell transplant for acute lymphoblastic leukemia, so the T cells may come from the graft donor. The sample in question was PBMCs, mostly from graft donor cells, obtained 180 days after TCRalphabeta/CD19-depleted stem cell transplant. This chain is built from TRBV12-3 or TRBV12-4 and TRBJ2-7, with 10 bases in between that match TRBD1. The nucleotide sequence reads TGTGCCAGCAGGCCCGGACAGGGGGCCTACGAGCAGTACTTC. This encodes CASRPGQGAYEQYF.